This TCR beta chain was identified in a study of blood T cell repertoires in COVID-19. This table comes from immunoSEQ multiplex PCR, and its TCRdb copy is limited to in-frame clones, with some not included. The sample consists of over 200,000 clones, roughly 80% of them appearing once. This CDR3 has 15 amino acids. CDR1 ENHRY and CDR2 SYGVKD come from the germline V gene. Trimming left V 5 bases short and J 0 bases short, with 8 bases between. V and J are TRBV10-3 and TRBJ2-6; D gene ambiguous. Sequenced: peripheral blood. The clonotype comes from a human donor in a cohort sampled during active COVID-19. CDR3: CAISQQNSGANVLTF. CDR3 DNA sequence: TGTGCCATCAGTCAACAGAACTCTGGGGCCAACGTCCTGACTTTC.